This T cell receptor beta chain was found in a study of T cell changes during pregnancy in multiple sclerosis. The method was immunoSEQ multiplex PCR; TCRdb's version includes in-frame clones alone and lacks a portion of them. The table records around 50,000 clones, more than 80% of them present only once. CDR1 is SQVTM, CDR2 ANQGSEA, per germline. The CDR3 has 13 amino acids. J gave up 2 bases and V 3 bases, and 2 bases lay outside the gene matches. The rearrangement uses TRBV29-1 and TRBJ1-2; 8 bases are shared with TRBD1. Sequenced here: CD8+ T cells from peripheral blood mononuclear cells, sampled in the second trimester of pregnancy. The receptor was derived from a female donor with multiple sclerosis, enrolled in a pregnancy study. CDR3 bases: TGCAGCGTTGAGACAGGGGCCAACTATGGCTACACCTTC. Translated: CSVETGANYGYTF.